This T cell receptor (beta chain) was documented in a study of human T cells and chemical hapten exposure (dated by TCRdb to the early 2020s). With regard to the full study: For sensitization, 2% DPC in acetone was applied to an approximately 2 cm by approximately 2 cm area of upper inner arm skin. Patients additionally received weekly therapeutic DPC doses to the scalp throughout the roughly 24-week study period. Patch tests used Finn chambers with 0.01% DPC on the upper back, scored after 6 days by International Contact Dermatitis Research Group standards. The mostly female patient cohort included alopecia areata with under or over 50% scalp involvement, alopecia totalis and alopecia universalis. Libraries were pooled for sequencing, and per-sample TCR yields varied mainly because of small differences in library volumes within the pool. The study tracked peripheral blood TCR repertoire changes in vivo during primary and secondary sensitization to the hapten diphenylcyclopropenone (DPC) in alopecia patients. Blood samples were taken from patients before sensitization (week 0) and at 2, 6 and about 24 weeks after DPC sensitization. Some 29 alopecia patients gave blood for TCR sequencing at one to four time points (pre-sensitization, 2, 6 and 24 weeks).

Results and caveats for the whole study, not just this receptor: Repeated subsampling changed both the strength of the expansion versus patch-test correlation and the threshold at which the correlation became significant. Because all patients had alopecia, a presumed autoimmune disease, the immune response of the patients might differ from that of healthy individuals. Compared with pre-sensitization or healthy control sets, expanded TCRs formed significantly more large CDR3 similarity clusters, which is consistent with antigen-driven responses. Patch test score was positively correlated with the number of PT1 expanded TCRs, with significance at thresholds 8, 16 and 32 but not at 4. The number of TCRs above 1 in 1000 frequency did not change with DPC sensitization; there was no evidence of global repertoire structure alterations.

The sample's time point, from its label and the paper: patch test 2, 6 weeks after DPC sensitization. According to the study, the label for this sample's treatment or condition signals: therapeutic diphenylcyclopropenone sensitization with weekly scalp DPC. At every patch-test visit, the blood draw took place before the patch test was put on. Eligible patients were aged 18 to 70, diagnosed with alopecia, deemed suitable for DPC therapy, and excluded if pregnant. Total RNA was extracted from unfractionated whole blood collected in Tempus Blood RNA tubes. This clonotype was seen at least ten times. The antigen it binds to is not known. No qualities accompany the bases; no much larger clone lies one base away. The library was prepared using RACE. Instrument used: NextSeq 500. During library preparation, unique molecular identifiers were attached to individual cDNA molecules so that TCRs could be counted in a quantitative, reproducible way. Both TCR alpha and TCR beta chains were sequenced from each blood RNA sample. The study's processing was this. A median of approximately 100,000 TCRs per sample was observed, with a range of about 23,224 to 690,600. The Decombinator software suite was used to annotate the V, J and CDR3 of the TCR reads. For the PS versus PT1 abundance plots, all samples were subsampled to the same number of TCRs (28,000). Expanded TCRs were defined as absent before sensitization and observed at least eight times at the 2-week time point. TCRdb passed the public sequencing reads through fastp at Q25 and MiXCR, retaining productive beta sequences. Each entry merges the rows of one CDR3 protein and shows their most common DNA and genes. TCRdb, not the authors, supplied the V and J calls. The sample profile shows 85,000 to 100,000 distinct CDR3 sequences; approximately 9.9% of them were found once. The ten largest make up 2.2% of the sample.

The sample consisted of whole blood, taken in connection with sensitization to the hapten diphenylcyclopropenone (DPC). This TCR came from a man in his forties with alopecia areata. Some clones in this sample may be carry-over from other donors' samples.

The CDR3 sequence is CASSSPRQATNEKLFF. Here is the DNA: TGTGCCAGCAGCAGCCCGCGACAGGCGACTAATGAAAAACTGTTTTTT. The chain is assembled from TRBV28 and TRBJ1-4; the D gene is perhaps TRBD1, from 6 matching bases. At the junction V is shortened by 6 bases and J by 2 bases, with 16 bases in between. The CDR1 and CDR2 encoded by the germline V gene are MDHEN and SYDVKM. Counted from cysteine to phenylalanine, this CDR3 has 16 amino acids. The retained sequence is limited to the CDR3, 48 bases, with the frame set at the first base.